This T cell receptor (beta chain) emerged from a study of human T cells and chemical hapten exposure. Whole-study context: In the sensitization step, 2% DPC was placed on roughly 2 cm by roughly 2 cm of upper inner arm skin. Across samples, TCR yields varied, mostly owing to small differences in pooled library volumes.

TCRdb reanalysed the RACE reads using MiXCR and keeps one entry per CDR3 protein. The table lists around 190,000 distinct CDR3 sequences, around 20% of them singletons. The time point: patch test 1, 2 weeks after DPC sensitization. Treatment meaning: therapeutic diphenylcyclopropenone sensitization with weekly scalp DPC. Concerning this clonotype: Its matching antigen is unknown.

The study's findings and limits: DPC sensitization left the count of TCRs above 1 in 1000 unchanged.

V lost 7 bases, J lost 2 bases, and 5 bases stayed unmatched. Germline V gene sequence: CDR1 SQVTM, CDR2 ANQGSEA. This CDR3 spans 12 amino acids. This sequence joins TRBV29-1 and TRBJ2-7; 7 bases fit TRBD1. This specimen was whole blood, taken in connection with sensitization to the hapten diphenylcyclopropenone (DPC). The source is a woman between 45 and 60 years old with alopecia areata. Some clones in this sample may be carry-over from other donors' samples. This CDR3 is CSAAQGAYEQYF. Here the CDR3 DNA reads TGCAGCGCCGCCCAGGGGGCCTACGAGCAGTACTTC.